These 9 T cell receptor beta chains share one sample of origin, sequenced in a study of control samples from healthy donors and cancer patients. TCRdb's copy holds only in-frame clones and misses some; the assay was immunoSEQ multiplex PCR. The sample consists of fewer than 150,000 clones, roughly nine tenths of them appearing once. Sequenced input: blood. The receptors stem from a woman younger than 30 in good health.

For the CDR3, the DNA is TGCGCCAGCAGCCCCCTCAGGTTGCGTCGGGACTTGAGGGACCCGGTGCAGTACTTC. It yields the protein CASSPLRLRRDLRDPVQYF. V gene TRBV4-1 combines with J gene TRBJ2-7; weak D call: TRBD2 (6 bases). Germline loops: CDR1 MGHRA, CDR2 YSYEKL. There are 19 residues in the CDR3. V gave up 4 bases and J gave up 9 bases, with 34 bases separating them.

The chain is built from TRBV24-1 and TRBJ1-2; D is ambiguous. The V end was cut by 3 bases, the J end by 3 bases, with 7 bases between. Germline CDR1 KGHDR, CDR2 SFDVKD. There are 13 residues in the CDR3. The DNA for the CDR3 is TGTGCCACCAGTGATGGTCGGTACTATGGCTACACCTTC. Its translation is CATSDGRYYGYTF.

The V and J genes are TRBV21-1 and TRBJ1-4. TRBV21-1 is recorded as a pseudogene. The CDR3 has 17 amino acids. Here the CDR3 reads CASSKFFGGATNEKLFF. For the CDR3, the DNA is TGTGCCAGCAGCAAATTTTTCGGGGGGGCGACTAATGAAAAACTGTTTTTT.

This chain joins TRBV7-3 and TRBJ2-7; perhaps D is TRBD1 or TRBD2 (7 bases each). The CDR3 totals 18 residues. V was cut by 3 bases and J by 0 bases, with 21 bases left in between. In germline, CDR1 is SGHTA, CDR2 FQGTGA. The CDR3 region has the DNA TGTGCCAGCAGCTTCAGACAGGGAGGGTTCTGGGGCTCCTACGAGCAGTACTTC. Its translation: CASSFRQGGFWGSYEQYF.

The chain has TRBV27 and TRBJ1-2, with 10 positions matching TRBD1. This CDR3 region has 15 residues. The trim removed 2 bases at V and 4 bases at J, leaving 4 bases unmatched. Germline CDR1 reads MNHEY; CDR2 reads SMNVEV (reference sequence). In nucleotides, the CDR3 is TGTGCCAGCAGTTTAACGGGACAGGGGTCCTATGGCTACACCTTC. Amino acids: CASSLTGQGSYGYTF.

The V call is TRBV7-2, the J call TRBJ2-1; D is unclear. Looked up from germline, CDR1 is SGHTA and CDR2 is FQGNSA. V was pared by 3 bases and J by 6 bases, with 9 bases between. The CDR3 consists of 13 residues. CDR3 bases: TGTGCCAGCAGCTTTGCACAGCCCAATGAGCAGTTCTTC. Its translation: CASSFAQPNEQFF.

The genes are TRBV3-1 (or the pseudogene TRBV3-2) and TRBJ2-2, with D perhaps matching TRBD2 (6 bases). From germline, CDR1 is LGHDT and CDR2 YNNKEL (reference sequence). CDR3 size: 13 residues. Trimming took 3 bases from V and 7 from J, leaving 9 bases between them. CDR3 in DNA: TGTGCCAGCAGCCAGGGGGAGGTCGGGGAGCTGTTTTTT. Its translation: CASSQGEVGELFF.

The chain joins TRBV13 to TRBJ2-3, with a tentative D call TRBD2 (6 bases). V shed 5 bases and J shed 5 bases, with 14 bases lying between them. The CDR3 is 14 residues long. CDR1 and CDR2 from the germline V gene are PRHDT and FYEKMQ (reference sequence). CDR3 residues: CASSKPGVKDTQYF. In DNA form, the CDR3 reads TGTGCCAGCAGCAAACCGGGAGTGAAAGATACGCAGTATTTT.

The V and J genes are TRBV28 and TRBJ1-5; D remains ambiguous. CDR3 length equals 15 residues. Germline-derived CDR1 and CDR2 are MDHEN and SYDVKM. V was cut by 6 bases and J by 3 bases, with 15 bases left in between. CDR3 DNA sequence: TGTGCCAGCAGAGACATTGAGGGCCCCAATCAGCCCCAGCATTTT. Protein product: CASRDIEGPNQPQHF.